Following are 24 T cell receptor beta chains from one sample sequenced in a study of cytomegalovirus exposure and HLA in healthy donors. Primers for the PCR totalled 60 Vbeta and 13 Jbeta. Assay: immunoSEQ multiplex PCR; the TCRdb copy retains only in-frame clones and omits some. The sample has 190,000 or so clones; 79% are singletons. Sample: PBMCs. These receptors were taken from a girl between 10 and 17 years old in good health and CMV-seropositive.

The rearrangement uses TRBV12-5 and TRBJ2-2, with 7 bases matching TRBD1. The length of the CDR3 is 13 residues. V lost 8 bases, J lost 7 bases, and 7 bases stayed unmatched. Germline assignment: CDR1 LGHNT and CDR2 FRNRAP. The CDR3 sequence is CASRGQDSGELFF. Written as DNA, the CDR3 is TGTGCTAGTAGGGGGCAGGATAGCGGGGAGCTGTTTTTT.

The chain employs TRBV9 and TRBJ2-1, with a possible D match to TRBD2 (5 bases). This CDR3 comprises 13 residues. Germline values: CDR1 SGDLS, CDR2 YYNGEE. V gave up 0 bases and J gave up 9 bases, with 10 bases separating them. DNA of the CDR3: TGTGCCAGCAGCGTAGAGGATGGGAGTGAGCAGTTCTTC. Translated, it gives CASSVEDGSEQFF.

The J gene is TRBJ1-2, the V gene TRBV6-1; TRBD1 aligns across 8 bases. CDR3 length: 16 residues. CDR1 and CDR2 (germline): MNHNS, SASEGT. The V and J ends lost 3 bases and 0 bases, in that order; junction bases with no gene match: 6. CDR3 sequence (DNA): TGTGCCAGCAGTGATCAGGGACAGGCCACTAACTATGGCTACACCTTC. Its translation is CASSDQGQATNYGYTF.

This clone was observed a handful of times. The V and J genes are TRBV6-6 and TRBJ1-1; TRBD1 might be the D (5 bases). Looked up from germline, CDR1 is MNHNY and CDR2 is SVGAGI (reference sequence). Between the trimmed V and J ends, which lost 2 bases and 5 bases, there was a span of 15 bases. This CDR3 comprises 15 residues. DNA of the CDR3: TGTGCCAGCAGTTACGCCCAGGGCTTAGGAACTGAAGCTTTCTTT. Protein sequence: CASSYAQGLGTEAFF.

V and J are TRBV7-8 and TRBJ2-2; TRBD2 matches 8 bases. Germline V lookup: CDR1 SGHVS, CDR2 FQNEAQ. The V segment lost 4 bases and the J segment 1 base; nucleotides outside the gene matches: 5. This CDR3 contains 16 residues. DNA for the CDR3: TGTGCCAGCAGCTACAGCGGGGGCTGGAACACCGGGGAGCTGTTTTTT. Translating it yields CASSYSGGWNTGELFF. Based on the CDR3 plus reference TRBV7-8 and TRBJ2-2, the full variable domain is GAGVSQSPRYKVAKRGQDVALRCDPISGHVSLFWYQQALGQGPEFLTYFQNEAQLDKSGLPSDRFFAERPEGSVSTLKIQRTQQEDSAVYLCASSYSGGWNTGELFFGEGSRLTVL.

The V gene is TRBV29-1, the J gene TRBJ1-2; tentative D call: TRBD1 (5 bases). The CDR3 has 12 residues. Deletions cut 3 bases from V and 2 bases from J, with 7 bases between. Germline V gene lookup returns CDR1 SQVTM and CDR2 ANQGSEA. In DNA form, the CDR3 reads TGCAGCGTTGATGGACAAAACTATGGCTACACCTTC. This translates into CSVDGQNYGYTF.

The chain recombines TRBV18 with TRBJ1-3; perhaps TRBD1 as D (6 bases). V lost 1 base, J lost 1 base, and 8 bases lay in between. The CDR3 contains 15 residues. Per germline, CDR1 KGHSH and CDR2 LQKENI. CDR3 protein: CASSPQDSSGNTIYF. The DNA of the CDR3 is TGTGCCAGCTCACCACAGGACAGTTCTGGAAACACCATATATTTT.

This clone was detected only a few times. The chain has TRBV27 and TRBJ2-5, with D perhaps TRBD1 (6 bases). Trimming removed 6 bases from V and 11 bases from J, with 16 bases in between. CDR3 length: 12 amino acids. Germline V gene data show CDR1 as MNHEY and CDR2 as SMNVEV (reference sequence). This chain's CDR3 is CASSPTGWEQYF. As DNA, the CDR3 is TGTGCCAGCAGCCCGACAGGATGGGAGCAGTACTTC.

This clone was observed a single time. The chain links TRBV2 to TRBJ2-7, with 8 nucleotides matching TRBD1. The CDR3 totals 11 residues. V dropped 10 bases and J dropped 3; count of bases not matched to a gene: 2. Germline V gives CDR1 SNHLY, CDR2 FYNNEI. This CDR3 is CATDRDYEQYF. CDR3 DNA: TGTGCCACGGACAGGGACTACGAGCAGTACTTC.

The V and J genes are TRBV5-1 and TRBJ2-5; 8 bases map to TRBD1. The CDR3 is 13 amino acids. Unmatched junction bases numbered 2, after V lost 6 bases and J lost 1 base. Germline V gene sequence: CDR1 SGHRS, CDR2 YFSETQ. CDR3 coding DNA: TGCGCCAGCAACACAGGGGGCCAAGAGACCCAGTACTTC. The encoded protein is CASNTGGQETQYF.

The chain is built from TRBV7-2 and TRBJ1-1; a weak D match, TRBD1 (6 bases). The CDR3 extends over 13 amino acids. Trimming removed 4 bases from V and 1 base from J, with 7 bases in between. Germline values: CDR1 SGHTA, CDR2 FQGNSA. Here the CDR3 reads CASSWTENTEAFF. CDR3 bases: TGTGCCAGCAGCTGGACAGAGAACACTGAAGCTTTCTTT.

This rearrangement joins TRBV7-2 to TRBJ1-6; 9 bases agree with TRBD1. CDR3 size: 16 residues. V gave up 1 base and J gave up 9 bases; unmatched junction bases: 7. CDR1 and CDR2 from the germline V gene are SGHTA and FQGNSA. CDR3 loop: CASSLVRGQGFSPLHF. DNA for the CDR3: TGTGCCAGCAGCTTAGTTCGCGGACAGGGGTTTTCACCCCTCCACTTT. Full variable domain (remainder filled in from reference TRBV7-2 and TRBJ1-6): GAGVSQSPSNKVTEKGKDVELRCDPISGHTALYWYRQSLGQGLEFLIYFQGNSAPDKSGLPSDRFSAERTGGSVSTLTIQRTQQEDSAVYLCASSLVRGQGFSPLHFGNGTRLTVT.

This sequence joins TRBV13 and TRBJ1-2; 12 bases are shared with TRBD1. This CDR3 has 15 residues. CDR1 PRHDT and CDR2 FYEKMQ come from the germline V gene (reference sequence). With V trimmed by 5 bases and J by 7 bases, 8 bases remained unmatched. For the CDR3, the DNA is TGTGCCAGCAGCCCGATGGGACAGGGGGCAGCTGGCTACACCTTC. This gives the protein CASSPMGQGAAGYTF. Complete variable domain (other parts from reference TRBV13 and TRBJ1-2): AAGVIQSPRHLIKEKRETATLKCYPIPRHDTVYWYQQGPGQDPQFLISFYEKMQSDKGSIPDRFSAQQFSDYHSELNMSSLELGDSALYFCASSPMGQGAAGYTFGSGTRLTVV.

The chain carries TRBV2 and TRBJ2-2; the match to TRBD2 covers 10 bases. The CDR3 length is 15 residues. The germline CDR1 and CDR2 sequences are SNHLY and FYNNEI. The V gene end was trimmed by 1 base and the J gene end by 5 bases; junction bases not matched to a gene: 1. The CDR3 loop reads CASSEEGLATGELFF. The DNA of the CDR3 is TGTGCCAGCAGTGAAGAGGGACTAGCGACCGGGGAGCTGTTTTTT.

Details on this clone: At one end the junction does not follow the germline gene, possibly because of a read error. The V call is TRBV25-1, the J call TRBJ2-7; TRBD1 aligns across 8 bases. Germline V lookup: CDR1 MGHDK, CDR2 SYGVNS. The CDR3 runs to 14 residues. The CDR3 region is CASSGSGQGLVRHF. The CDR3 DNA follows: TGTGCCAGCAGTGGATCCGGACAGGGTTTGGTTCGCCACTTC.

The genes are TRBV5-1 and TRBJ1-5, with 7 bases lining up with TRBD1. The germline V gene encodes CDR1 SGHRS and CDR2 YFSETQ. This CDR3 contains 15 residues. V was pared by 0 bases and J by 0 bases, with 0 bases of the junction left unmatched. The CDR3 coding sequence is TGCGCCAGCAGCTTGGGACAGGGTAGCAATCAGCCCCAGCATTTT. This encodes CASSLGQGSNQPQHF.

V is TRBV10-2 and J is TRBJ2-7, with 13 positions matching TRBD2. Germline V gives CDR1 WSHSY, CDR2 SAAADI. With V trimmed by 6 bases and J by 3 bases, 2 bases remained unmatched. The CDR3 is 14 amino acids. The CDR3 reads CASRLAGGYYEQYF. Here the CDR3 DNA reads TGCGCCAGCAGACTAGCGGGGGGGTACTACGAGCAGTACTTC.

This clone was observed a handful of times. The chain links TRBV5-6 to TRBJ1-1, with TRBD1 matching over 9 bases. Germline lookup yields CDR1 SGHDT and CDR2 YYEEEE. The V and J ends lost 0 bases and 1 base, in that order; junction bases with no gene match: 7. This CDR3 region has 17 residues. The CDR3 spells CASSLVQGAGKNTEAFF. CDR3 DNA: TGTGCCAGCAGCTTGGTACAGGGGGCAGGAAAGAACACTGAAGCTTTCTTT. Filled out from reference TRBV5-6 and TRBJ1-1, the complete variable domain reads DAGVTQSPTHLIKTRGQQVTLRCSPKSGHDTVSWYQQALGQGPQFIFQYYEEEERQRGNFPDRFSGHQFPNYSSELNVNALLLGDSALYLCASSLVQGAGKNTEAFFGQGTRLTVV.

This chain joins TRBV7-7 and TRBJ2-5; tentative D call: TRBD1 (5 bases). Trimming removed 5 bases at V and 5 bases at J, with 9 bases between. Germline-derived CDR1 and CDR2 are SSHAT and FNYEAQ (reference sequence). CDR3 size: 12 residues. CDR3 bases: TGTGCCAGCAGCCCAGGGTTCGAGACCCAGTACTTC. Protein: CASSPGFETQYF.

This clone was detected only once. The rearrangement joins TRBV7-7 to TRBJ2-7; D possibly corresponds to TRBD1 (6 bases). The V and J ends lost 1 base and 0 bases respectively, with 10 bases between them. Germline CDR1 reads SSHAT; CDR2 reads FNYEAQ (reference sequence). There are 15 residues in the CDR3. CDR3 in DNA: TGTGCCAGCAGCTTAGAAGCAGGGGCCTCCTACGAGCAGTACTTC. Translation: CASSLEAGASYEQYF.

The CDR3 region has the DNA TGTGCCAGCAGTGGGGAGCGGTACGAGCAGTACTTC. It translates to CASSGERYEQYF. The chain carries TRBV2 and TRBJ2-7; D is perhaps TRBD2 (5 bases). CDR3 length: 12 residues. CDR1 is SNHLY and CDR2 is FYNNEI in the germline V gene. With 4 bases removed from V and 4 bases from J, the gap between germline ends came to 8 bases. Full variable domain (remainder filled in from reference TRBV2 and TRBJ2-7): EPEVTQTPSHQVTQMGQEVILRCVPISNHLYFYWYRQILGQKVEFLVSFYNNEISEKSEIFDDQFSVERPDGSNFTLKIRSTKLEDSAMYFCASSGERYEQYFGPGTRLTVT.

The chain joins TRBV9 to TRBJ2-2, with 11 bases fitting TRBD2. J was trimmed by 6 bases and V by 3 bases; bases with no gene match: 4. From germline, CDR1 is SGDLS and CDR2 YYNGEE. The CDR3 has 15 amino acids. The CDR3 here is CASSGLAGSPGELFF. In nucleotides, the CDR3 is TGTGCCAGCAGCGGACTAGCGGGGAGTCCCGGGGAGCTGTTTTTT.

The J gene is TRBJ1-6, the V gene TRBV27; D is perhaps TRBD1 (5 bases). Between the trimmed V and J ends, which lost 8 bases and 7 bases, there was a span of 9 bases. Germline V CDR1 and CDR2: MNHEY, SMNVEV (reference sequence). This CDR3 is 12 amino acids long. In DNA form, the CDR3 reads TGTGCCAGCCAGGGTTACAATTCACCCCTCCACTTT. Translating it yields CASQGYNSPLHF.

In this sample, this clone turned up once. The rearrangement uses TRBV6-5 and TRBJ2-5, with 8 positions matching TRBD1. Germline V gene lookup returns CDR1 MNHEY and CDR2 SVGAGI. CDR3 length: 15 amino acids. V shed 4 bases and J 2 bases; nucleotides not matched to a gene: 6. CDR3 DNA: TGTGCCAGCAGTTCCGGGACAGGAATTCAAGAGACCCAGTACTTC. Translating gives CASSSGTGIQETQYF.